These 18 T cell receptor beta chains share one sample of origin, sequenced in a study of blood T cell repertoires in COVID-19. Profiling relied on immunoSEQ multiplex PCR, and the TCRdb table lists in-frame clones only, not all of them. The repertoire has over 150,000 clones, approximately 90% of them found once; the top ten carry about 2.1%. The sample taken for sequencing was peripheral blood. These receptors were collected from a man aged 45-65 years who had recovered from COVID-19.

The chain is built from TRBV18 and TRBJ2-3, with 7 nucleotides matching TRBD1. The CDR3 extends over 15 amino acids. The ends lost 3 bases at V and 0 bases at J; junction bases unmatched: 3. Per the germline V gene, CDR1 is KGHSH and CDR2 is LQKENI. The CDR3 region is CASSPQGVSTDTQYF. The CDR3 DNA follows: TGTGCCAGCTCACCGCAGGGGGTGAGCACAGATACGCAGTATTTT.

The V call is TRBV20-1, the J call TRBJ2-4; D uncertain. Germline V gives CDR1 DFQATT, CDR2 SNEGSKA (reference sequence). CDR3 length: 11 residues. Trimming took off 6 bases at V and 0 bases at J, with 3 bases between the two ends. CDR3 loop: CSALAKNIQYF. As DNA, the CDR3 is TGCAGTGCCTTAGCCAAAAACATTCAGTACTTC.

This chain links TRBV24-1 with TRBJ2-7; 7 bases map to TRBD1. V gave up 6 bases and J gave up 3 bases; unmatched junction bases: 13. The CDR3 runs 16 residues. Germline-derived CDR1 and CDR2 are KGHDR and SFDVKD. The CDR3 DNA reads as TGTGCCACCAGTCGAGGACAGGTCGGTGGGGACTACGAGCAGTACTTC. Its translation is CATSRGQVGGDYEQYF.

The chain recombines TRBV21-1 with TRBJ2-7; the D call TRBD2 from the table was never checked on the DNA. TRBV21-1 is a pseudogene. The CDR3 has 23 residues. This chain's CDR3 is CASSKARANPSPPMRSQSYEQYF. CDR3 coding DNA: TGTGCCAGCAGCAAAGCGCGAGCCAACCCAAGCCCCCCAATGAGGTCCCAATCCTACGAGCAGTACTTC.

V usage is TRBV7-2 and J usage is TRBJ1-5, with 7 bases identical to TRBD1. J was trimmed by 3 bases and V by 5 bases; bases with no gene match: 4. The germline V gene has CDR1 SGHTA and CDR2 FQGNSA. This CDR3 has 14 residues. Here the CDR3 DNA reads TGTGCCAGCAGCCTGGGACAGCTCAATCAGCCCCAGCATTTT. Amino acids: CASSLGQLNQPQHF. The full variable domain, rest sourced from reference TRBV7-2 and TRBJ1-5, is GAGVSQSPSNKVTEKGKDVELRCDPISGHTALYWYRQSLGQGLEFLIYFQGNSAPDKSGLPSDRFSAERTGGSVSTLTIQRTQQEDSAVYLCASSLGQLNQPQHFGDGTRLSIL.

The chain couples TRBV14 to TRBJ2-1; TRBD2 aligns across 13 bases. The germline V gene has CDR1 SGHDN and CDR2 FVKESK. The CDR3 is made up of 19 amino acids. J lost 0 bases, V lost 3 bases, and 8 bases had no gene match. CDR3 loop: CASSHPTSGRADSYNEQFF. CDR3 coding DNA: TGTGCCAGCAGCCACCCTACTAGCGGGAGGGCCGACTCCTACAATGAGCAGTTCTTC.

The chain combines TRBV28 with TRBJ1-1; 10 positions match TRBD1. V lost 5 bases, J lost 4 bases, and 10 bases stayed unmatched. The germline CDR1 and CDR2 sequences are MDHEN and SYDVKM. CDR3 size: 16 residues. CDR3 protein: CASSPRQGAWGTEAFF. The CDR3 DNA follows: TGTGCCAGCAGTCCCCGACAGGGGGCATGGGGCACTGAAGCTTTCTTT.

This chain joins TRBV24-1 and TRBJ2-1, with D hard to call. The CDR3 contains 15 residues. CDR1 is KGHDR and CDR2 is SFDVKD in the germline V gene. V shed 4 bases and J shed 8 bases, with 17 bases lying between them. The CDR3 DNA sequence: TGTGCCACCAGTGACTCCCCTCCTAACGTAGATGAGCAGTTCTTC. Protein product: CATSDSPPNVDEQFF.

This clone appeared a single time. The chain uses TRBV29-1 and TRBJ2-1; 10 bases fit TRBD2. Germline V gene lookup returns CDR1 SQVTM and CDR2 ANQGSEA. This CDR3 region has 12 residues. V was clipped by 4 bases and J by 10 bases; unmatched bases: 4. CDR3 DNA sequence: TGCAGCGTTGCGATACTAGCGGGGGAGCAGTTCTTC. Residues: CSVAILAGEQFF.

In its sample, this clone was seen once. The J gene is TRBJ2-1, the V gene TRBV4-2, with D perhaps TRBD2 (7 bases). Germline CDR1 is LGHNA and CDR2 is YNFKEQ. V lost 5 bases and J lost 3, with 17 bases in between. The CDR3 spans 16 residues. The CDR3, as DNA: TGTGCCAGCAGCGGCCGGGGGGCAGACCACTACAATGAGCAGTTCTTC. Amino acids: CASSGRGADHYNEQFF.

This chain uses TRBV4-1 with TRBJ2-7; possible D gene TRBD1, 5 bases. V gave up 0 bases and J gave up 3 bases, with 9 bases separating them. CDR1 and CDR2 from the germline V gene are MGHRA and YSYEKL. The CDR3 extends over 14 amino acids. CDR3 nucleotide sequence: TGCGCCAGCAGCCAAGAGGGGCAGCACTACGAGCAGTACTTC. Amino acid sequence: CASSQEGQHYEQYF.

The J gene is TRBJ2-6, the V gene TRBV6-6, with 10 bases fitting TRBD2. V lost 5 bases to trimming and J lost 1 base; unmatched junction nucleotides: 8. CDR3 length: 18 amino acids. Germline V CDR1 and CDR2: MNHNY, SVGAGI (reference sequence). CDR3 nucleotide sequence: TGTGCCAGCAGTCCGGTAGCGGGAGGCCTTTCTGGGGCCAACGTCCTGACTTTC. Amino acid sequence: CASSPVAGGLSGANVLTF.

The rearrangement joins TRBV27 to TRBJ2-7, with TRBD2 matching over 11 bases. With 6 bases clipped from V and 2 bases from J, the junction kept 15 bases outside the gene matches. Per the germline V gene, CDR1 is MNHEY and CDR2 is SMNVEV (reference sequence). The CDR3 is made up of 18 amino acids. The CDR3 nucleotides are TGTGCCAGCAGATCCACAGGGGCGGGGACTAGCGGACCCTACGAGCAGTACTTC. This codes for CASRSTGAGTSGPYEQYF.

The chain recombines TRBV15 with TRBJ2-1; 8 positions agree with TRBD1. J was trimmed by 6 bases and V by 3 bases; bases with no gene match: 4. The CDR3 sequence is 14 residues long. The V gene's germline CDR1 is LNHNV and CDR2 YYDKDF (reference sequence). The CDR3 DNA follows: TGTGCCACCAGCAGGGACAGGGCGGGCAATGAGCAGTTCTTC. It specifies CATSRDRAGNEQFF.

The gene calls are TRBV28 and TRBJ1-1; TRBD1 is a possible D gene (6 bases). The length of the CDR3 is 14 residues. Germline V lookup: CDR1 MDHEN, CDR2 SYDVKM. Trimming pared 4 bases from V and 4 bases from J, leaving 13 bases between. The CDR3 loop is CASSSAGTFTEAFF. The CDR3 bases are TGTGCCAGCAGTTCGGCCGGGACATTCACTGAAGCTTTCTTT.

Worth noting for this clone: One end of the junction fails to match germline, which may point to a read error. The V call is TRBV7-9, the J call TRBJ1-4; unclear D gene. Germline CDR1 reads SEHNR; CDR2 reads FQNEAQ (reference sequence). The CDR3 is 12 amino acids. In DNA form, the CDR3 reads TGTGCCAGCAGCTTAGCGGGCCCAGTTTCCCATTTT. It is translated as CASSLAGPVSHF.

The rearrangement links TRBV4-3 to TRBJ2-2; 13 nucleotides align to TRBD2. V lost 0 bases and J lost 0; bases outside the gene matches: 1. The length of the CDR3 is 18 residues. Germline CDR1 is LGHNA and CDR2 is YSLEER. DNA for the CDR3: TGCGCCAGCAGCCAAGATGGGACTAGCGGGGCGAACACCGGGGAGCTGTTTTTT. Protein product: CASSQDGTSGANTGELFF.

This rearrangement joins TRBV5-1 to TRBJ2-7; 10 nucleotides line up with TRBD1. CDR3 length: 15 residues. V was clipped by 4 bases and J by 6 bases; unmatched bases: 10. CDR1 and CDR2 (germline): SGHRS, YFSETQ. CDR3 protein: CASSLGTGVEGEQYF. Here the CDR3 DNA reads TGCGCCAGCAGCCTAGGGACAGGGGTTGAGGGCGAGCAGTACTTC.